Sequencing of this T cell receptor beta chain was carried out in a study of blood T cell repertoires in COVID-19. Original data processing: The authors estimated nucleated cell counts from reference gene primer amplification. Here immunoSEQ multiplex PCR was the method, and the copy in TCRdb shows in-frame clones only, minus some. That table furnishes V, J and clone size, whereas the DNA furnished D and trimming. In the table there are roughly 200,000 clones, around 87% of which are singletons. J gave up 7 bases and V 5 bases, and 8 bases lay outside the gene matches. There are 15 residues in the CDR3. Germline values: CDR1 MNHEY, CDR2 SVGEGT.

This chain uses TRBV6-2 or TRBV6-3 with TRBJ2-2, with 9 nucleotides matching TRBD2. This clonotype was sampled from a man aged 25-45 years in a cohort exposed to, infected with or recovered from COVID-19 (not recorded which). The sequenced sample was PBMCs or T cells enriched from blood (not recorded which). CDR3 protein: CASSTQGLAHGELFF. The DNA of the CDR3 is TGTGCCAGCAGTACCCAGGGACTAGCACACGGGGAGCTGTTTTTT.